This T cell receptor (beta chain) was captured in a study of cytomegalovirus exposure and HLA in healthy donors. Study information: Among about 190 million T cells, an earlier analysis found around 100 million unique TCR beta sequences.

As to this clone: Its antigen is currently unknown.

The PCR had 60 Vbeta and 13 Jbeta primers. Assay: immunoSEQ multiplex PCR; the TCRdb copy retains only in-frame clones and omits some. This sample has about 100,000 clones, with roughly 85% found just once. Germline V gives CDR1 SGHTA, CDR2 FQGNSA. The V gene end was trimmed by 7 bases and the J gene end by 4 bases; junction bases not matched to a gene: 8. The CDR3 has 14 amino acids. Study outcomes and limitations: In terms of immune exposure information, only CMV serostatus was available. Fewer N-insertions (relative to the approximately 670-donor mean) were reportedly seen in an Asian-associated ancestry cluster in a later analysis.

The V gene is TRBV7-2, the J gene TRBJ1-1, with 8 bases matching TRBD1. This clonotype was obtained from a woman in her thirties or forties in good health and CMV-seronegative. The sample was PBMCs. This chain's CDR3 is CASTTTGGVTEAFF. DNA of the CDR3: TGTGCCAGCACCACTACAGGGGGGGTCACTGAAGCTTTCTTT.